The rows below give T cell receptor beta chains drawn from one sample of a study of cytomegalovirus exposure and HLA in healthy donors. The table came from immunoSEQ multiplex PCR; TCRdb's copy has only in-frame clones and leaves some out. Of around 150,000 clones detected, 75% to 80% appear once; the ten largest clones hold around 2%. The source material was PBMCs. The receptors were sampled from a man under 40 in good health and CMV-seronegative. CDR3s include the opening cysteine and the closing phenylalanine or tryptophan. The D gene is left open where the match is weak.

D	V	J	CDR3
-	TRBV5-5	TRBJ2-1	CASSISGTPESEQFF
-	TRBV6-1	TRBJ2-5	CASKSGDGIEETQYF
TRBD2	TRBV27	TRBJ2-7	CASSRFGGSPYEQYF
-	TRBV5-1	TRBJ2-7	CASSPVQDTLLYF
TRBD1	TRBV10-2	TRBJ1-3	CASREQGAAGNTIYF
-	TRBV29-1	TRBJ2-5	CSVEDRQAIMGETQYF
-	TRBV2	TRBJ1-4	CVQISAEKLFF
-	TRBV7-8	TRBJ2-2	CASNKEGGTLLTGELFF
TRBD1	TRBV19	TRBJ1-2	CASSTGTGLYGYTF
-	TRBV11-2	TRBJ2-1	CASSFVADISYNEQFF
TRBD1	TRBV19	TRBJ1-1	CASSGTGGAEAFF
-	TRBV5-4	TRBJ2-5	CASSLHGPGTQYF
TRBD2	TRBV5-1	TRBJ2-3	CASSPAGATHTQYF
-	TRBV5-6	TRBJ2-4	CASSLVGGSLPSKNIQYF
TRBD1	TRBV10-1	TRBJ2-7	CASSGSRTGQVAYEQYF
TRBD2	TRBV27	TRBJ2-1	CASNLLAGGENEQFF
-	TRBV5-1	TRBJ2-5	CASSPGGAETQYF
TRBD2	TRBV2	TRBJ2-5	CASTIGTSGQETQYF
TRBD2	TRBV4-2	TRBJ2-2	CASSQDTPLLAGNTGELFF
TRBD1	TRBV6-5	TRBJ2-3	CASSYSYRGVDTQYF
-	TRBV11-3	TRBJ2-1	CASSARGPEQFF
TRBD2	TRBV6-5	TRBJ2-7	CASSYSRLAGHEQYF
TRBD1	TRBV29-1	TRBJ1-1	CSVRRDSTNTEAFF
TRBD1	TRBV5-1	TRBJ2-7	CASSLGAGGYEQYF
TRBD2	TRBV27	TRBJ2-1	CASKARRERSEQFF
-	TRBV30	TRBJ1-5	CAWSPRGDQPQHF
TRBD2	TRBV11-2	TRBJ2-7	CASRSGTSSYEQYF
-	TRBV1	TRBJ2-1	CTSSQLYEATSGNYNEQFF
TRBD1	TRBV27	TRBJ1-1	CASSWTGNTEAFF
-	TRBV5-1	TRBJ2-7	CASSHLRTEVYEQYF
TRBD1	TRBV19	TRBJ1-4	CASSKGQTATNEKLFF
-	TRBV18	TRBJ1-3	CASSPSRRGEGNSGNTIYF
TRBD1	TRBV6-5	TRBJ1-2	CASSYGTGLDGGYTF
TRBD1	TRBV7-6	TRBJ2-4	CASTHWDSAGRLAKNIQYF
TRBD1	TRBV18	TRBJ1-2	CASSPGQGPLYGYTF
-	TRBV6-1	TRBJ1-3	CASSAQAEITGNTIYF
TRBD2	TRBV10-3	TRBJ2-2	CATGLAGGPSGELFF
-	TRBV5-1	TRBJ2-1	CASSLPGIYNEQFF
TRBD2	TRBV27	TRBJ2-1	CASSSPGLAGIKVQTYNEQFF
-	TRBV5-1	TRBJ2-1	CASSPRQASSYNEQFF
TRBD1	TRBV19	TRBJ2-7	CASRPRTGVGYEQYF
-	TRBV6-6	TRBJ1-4	CASSSRASNEKLFF
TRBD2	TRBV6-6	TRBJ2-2	CASSGSTSGNTGELFF
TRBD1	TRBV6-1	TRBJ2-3	CASSEGTGGGADTQYF
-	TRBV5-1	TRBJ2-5	CASSSQGVQTQYF
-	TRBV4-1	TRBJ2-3	CASSQAGSTDTQYF
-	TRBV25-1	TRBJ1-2	CASSESGNYGYTF
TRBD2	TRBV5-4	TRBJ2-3	CASLRWGEGSTDTQYF
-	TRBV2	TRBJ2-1	CASRSLSPYNEQFF
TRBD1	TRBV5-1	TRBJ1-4	CASSTSQTGAGEKLFF
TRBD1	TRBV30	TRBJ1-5	CAWSVGGTANHIGNQPQHF